The 15 T cell receptor beta chains below come from one sample, sequenced in a study of shared clonotypes between healthy human individuals. Using immunoSEQ multiplex PCR, the repertoire was profiled, and TCRdb retains in-frame clones only, with some absent. The sample holds a few million clones, about nine tenths seen once. Sequenced: naive CD4+ T cells from PBMCs. Indicated subset: CD45RA+ positively selected. Receptor source: a man younger than 35 in good health. Some clones in this sample may be carry-over from other donors' samples.

The V call is TRBV2, the J call TRBJ2-2; no firm D call. The CDR3 loop spans 14 amino acids. Germline CDR1 is SNHLY and CDR2 is FYNNEI. The V end lost 6 bases, the J end lost 2 bases, and 10 bases lay between the germline ends. The CDR3 coding sequence is TGTGCCAGCAGGAGACTTACTAACACCGGGGAGCTGTTTTTT. Its translation: CASRRLTNTGELFF.

The rearrangement links TRBV7-2 to TRBJ2-2; TRBD1 is a possible D gene (6 bases). Germline loops: CDR1 SGHTA, CDR2 FQGNSA. This CDR3 spans 13 amino acids. V was pared by 4 bases and J by 9 bases, with 12 bases between. CDR3 sequence (DNA): TGTGCCAGCAGCTGGCAGGGGTTCCGGGAGCTGTTTTTT. It is translated as CASSWQGFRELFF.

V and J are TRBV30 and TRBJ2-1; 8 bases are shared with TRBD2. With V trimmed by 5 bases and J by 6 bases, 9 bases remained unmatched. CDR1 and CDR2 from the germline V gene are GTSNPN and SVGIG (reference sequence). The CDR3 totals 14 residues. The CDR3 DNA sequence: TGTGCCTGGGGAGGACTAGCTTTTAGCAATGAGCAGTTCTTC. Residues: CAWGGLAFSNEQFF.

The gene calls are TRBV11-1 and TRBJ2-1; TRBD2 might be the D (6 bases). Trimming took off 1 base at V and 4 bases at J, with 14 bases between the two ends. Germline assignment: CDR1 SGHAT and CDR2 FQDESV (reference sequence). This CDR3 region has 16 residues. The CDR3 coding sequence is TGTGCCAGCAGCTTAGACGCCCGCGGGATTTACAATGAGCAGTTCTTC. It yields the protein CASSLDARGIYNEQFF.

This clone showed up just once. The chain joins TRBV10-3 to TRBJ2-3; 7 nucleotides line up with TRBD1. The CDR3 is 14 residues long. Looked up from germline, CDR1 is ENHRY and CDR2 is SYGVKD. The V gene end was trimmed by 6 bases and the J gene end by 3 bases; junction bases not matched to a gene: 6. CDR3 region: CAISLTGTTDTQYF. CDR3 in DNA: TGTGCCATCAGCTTGACAGGGACGACAGATACGCAGTATTTT.

This chain links TRBV10-1 with TRBJ2-7, with TRBD2 as a possible D gene (5 bases). This CDR3 spans 14 amino acids. Germline loops: CDR1 WNHNN, CDR2 SYGVQD (reference sequence). V was pared by 8 bases and J by 4 bases, with 18 bases between. Here the CDR3 DNA reads TGCGCCAGCGGACCGATTCGGAGGTCTTACGAGCAGTACTTC. Translated, it gives CASGPIRRSYEQYF.

This clone was seen once. J is TRBJ2-1 and V is TRBV11-2; no reliable D call. V shed 5 bases and J shed 4 bases, with 9 bases lying between them. The CDR3 is made up of 13 amino acids. Looked up from germline, CDR1 is SGHAT and CDR2 is FQNNGV. CDR3 residues: CASSQAWYNEQFF. In DNA, the CDR3 is TGTGCCAGCAGCCAAGCCTGGTACAATGAGCAGTTCTTC.

The chain combines TRBV6-5 with TRBJ1-1; 7 nucleotides line up with TRBD1. This CDR3 has 14 residues. V lost 1 base, J lost 6 bases, and 5 bases stayed unmatched. Germline V lookup: CDR1 MNHEY, CDR2 SVGAGI. The CDR3 DNA follows: TGTGCCAGCAGTTACTACCCGCAGGGGGCTGAAGCTTTCTTT. Protein: CASSYYPQGAEAFF.

This chain uses TRBV9 with TRBJ2-5, with D maybe TRBD2 (7 bases). This CDR3 region has 16 residues. The V gene's germline CDR1 is SGDLS and CDR2 YYNGEE. The V and J ends lost 1 base and 2 bases respectively, with 15 bases between them. CDR3 sequence reads: CASSVSASGQQETQYF. The CDR3 DNA reads TGTGCCAGCAGCGTAAGCGCTAGCGGACAGCAAGAGACCCAGTACTTC.

V is TRBV6-6 and J is TRBJ1-1; 8 nucleotides match TRBD1. This CDR3 comprises 16 residues. V lost 6 bases to trimming and J lost 0 bases; unmatched junction nucleotides: 9. The germline V gene encodes CDR1 MNHNY and CDR2 SVGAGI (reference sequence). The CDR3 bases are TGTGCCAGCAGCCCTGACAGGGGCCAAATGAACACTGAAGCTTTCTTT. It translates to CASSPDRGQMNTEAFF.

The chain recombines TRBV5-1 with TRBJ1-2; a possible D gene is TRBD1 (5 bases). Germline V CDR1 and CDR2: SGHRS, YFSETQ. This CDR3 has 13 amino acids. V lost 3 bases, J lost 4 bases, and 10 bases lay in between. The CDR3 region has the DNA TGCGCCAGCAGCTCCGGGACGGCCTATGGCTACACCTTC. Its protein is CASSSGTAYGYTF.

This clone was detected once. The chain links TRBV28 to TRBJ1-5; 8 nucleotides agree with TRBD1. J gave up 6 bases and V 6 bases, and 7 bases lay outside the gene matches. CDR3 length equals 14 residues. Germline values: CDR1 MDHEN, CDR2 SYDVKM. The CDR3 DNA is TGTGCCAGCAGCCTTAATCAGGGGGCTCAGCCCCAGCATTTT. Protein: CASSLNQGAQPQHF.

J is TRBJ2-2 and V is TRBV5-1, with D perhaps assigned TRBD1 or TRBD2 (5 bases each). Germline loops: CDR1 SGHRS, CDR2 YFSETQ. The V and J ends lost 4 bases and 0 bases respectively, with 13 bases between them. There are 16 residues in the CDR3. In DNA form, the CDR3 reads TGCGCCAGCAGCGGCCCACGGGGCGCGAACACCGGGGAGCTGTTTTTT. It is translated as CASSGPRGANTGELFF.

In DNA, the CDR3 is TGTGCCAGCAGCCCAGATGAAGCTTTCTTT. Its protein product is CASSPDEAFF. The chain joins TRBV14 to TRBJ1-1; D unresolved. Germline-derived CDR1 and CDR2 are SGHDN and FVKESK. V shed 4 bases and J shed 7 bases, with 4 bases lying between them. CDR3 length: 10 amino acids.

V and J are TRBV28 and TRBJ2-2; D unclear. The germline V gene has CDR1 MDHEN and CDR2 SYDVKM. V was clipped by 5 bases and J by 7 bases, with 8 bases between them. CDR3 length: 12 residues. This CDR3 is CASSPWGGELFF. The CDR3 DNA reads TGTGCCAGCAGTCCGTGGGGCGGGGAGCTGTTTTTT.